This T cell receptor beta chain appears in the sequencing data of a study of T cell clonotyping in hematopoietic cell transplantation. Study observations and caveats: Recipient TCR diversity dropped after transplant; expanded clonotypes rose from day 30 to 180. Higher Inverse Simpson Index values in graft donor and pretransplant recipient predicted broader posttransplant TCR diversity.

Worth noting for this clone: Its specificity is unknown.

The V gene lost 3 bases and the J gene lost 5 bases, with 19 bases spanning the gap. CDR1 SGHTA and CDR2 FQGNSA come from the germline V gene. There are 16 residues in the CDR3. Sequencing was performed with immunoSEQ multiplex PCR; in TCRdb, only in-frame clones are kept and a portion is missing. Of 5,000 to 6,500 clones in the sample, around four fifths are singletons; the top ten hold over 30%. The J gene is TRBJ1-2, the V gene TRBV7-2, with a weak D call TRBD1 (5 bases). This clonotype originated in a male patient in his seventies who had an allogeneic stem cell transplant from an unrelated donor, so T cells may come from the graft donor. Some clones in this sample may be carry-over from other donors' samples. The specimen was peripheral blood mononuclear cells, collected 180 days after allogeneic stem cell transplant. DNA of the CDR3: TGTGCCAGCAGCTTTCGGCCGGGGGAAGTGAGGTATGGCTACACCTTC. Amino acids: CASSFRPGEVRYGYTF.